The rows below give T cell receptor beta chains drawn from one sample of a study of Ad26.COV2.S vaccination and SARS-CoV-2 variants. Some clones are missing from TCRdb's copy, which holds only in-frame ones; the method was immunoSEQ multiplex PCR. The data show 380,000 or so clones, 80% to 90% seen once. The sequencing used peripheral blood, collected in a trial of Ad26.COV2.S vaccine versus placebo. The source is a person between 18 and 65 years old who received the Ad26.COV2.S COVID-19 vaccine or a placebo. Both conserved end residues are part of each CDR3.

>TRBV11-2
CASSRSSYNEQFF
>TRBV7-3
CASSLTGRVETQYF
>TRBV6-5
CASILGRTETYEQYF
>TRBV11-2
CASSRQSQETQYF
>TRBV3-1/TRBV3-2
CASSQGRTEAFF
>TRBV27
CASSFLPPDKVDRRSTQYF
>TRBV27
CASTPRGSGRDEQFF
>TRBV10-3
CAISPGQGDYEQYF
>TRBV27
CASSFTGISRTEAFF
>TRBV7-2
CASSLRHAPVNYGYTF
>TRBV19
CASSIASGNNNEQFF
>TRBV9
CASSADQGLLPQHF
>TRBV30
CAWNRGTGTEAFF
>TRBV2
CASSDWDSVNSPLHF
>TRBV9
CASSVATGYEQYF
>TRBV4-3
CASSRTTLNTGELFF
>TRBV7-3
CASSSDGYNTEAFF
>TRBV6-2/TRBV6-3
CASSYRRNEKLFF
>TRBV5-4
CASRRLGANEQFF
>TRBV7-9
CASSPTAIAKNIQYF
>TRBV28
CASSLRASLKNTEAFF
>TRBV7-8
CASSSDITDTQYF
>TRBV19
CASSLREGEAFF
>TRBV5-6
CASSMGQQETQYF
>TRBV7-2
CASSLGKPYGYTF
>TRBV7-2
CASSFPPGTEQPQHF
>TRBV7-3
CASSLGTGDDQPQHF
>TRBV2
CASRLNSGGSETQYF
>TRBV20-1
CSASGDSGANVLTF